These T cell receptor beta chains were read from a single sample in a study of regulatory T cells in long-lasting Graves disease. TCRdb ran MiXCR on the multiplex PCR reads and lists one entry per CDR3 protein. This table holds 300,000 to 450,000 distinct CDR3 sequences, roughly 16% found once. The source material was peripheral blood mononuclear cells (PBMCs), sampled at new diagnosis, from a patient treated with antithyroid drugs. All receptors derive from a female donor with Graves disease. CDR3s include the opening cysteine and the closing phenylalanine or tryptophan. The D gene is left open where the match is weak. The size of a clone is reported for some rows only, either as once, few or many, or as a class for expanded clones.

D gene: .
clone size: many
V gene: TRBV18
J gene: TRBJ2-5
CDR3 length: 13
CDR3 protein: CASSQTAQETQYF
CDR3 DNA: TGTGCCAGCTCCCAGACAGCGCAAGAGACCCAGTACTTC

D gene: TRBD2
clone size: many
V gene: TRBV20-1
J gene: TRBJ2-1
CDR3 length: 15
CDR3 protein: CSARDITSGSSGQFF
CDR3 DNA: TGCAGTGCTAGAGATATCACTAGCGGGAGTTCGGGGCAGTTCTTC

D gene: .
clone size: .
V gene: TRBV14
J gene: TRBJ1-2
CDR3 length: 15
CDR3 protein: CASSQLDSRGGGYTF
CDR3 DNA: TGTGCCAGCAGCCAGCTGGACAGTCGGGGAGGTGGCTACACCTTC

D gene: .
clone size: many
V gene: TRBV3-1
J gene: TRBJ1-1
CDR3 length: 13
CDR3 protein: CASSQGTGTEAFF
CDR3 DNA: TGTGCCAGCAGCCAAGGAACAGGAACTGAAGCTTTCTTT

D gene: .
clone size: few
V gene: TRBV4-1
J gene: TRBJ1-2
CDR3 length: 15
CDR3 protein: CASSQDPGSNYGYTF
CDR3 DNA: TGCGCCAGCAGCCAAGACCCGGGGAGTAACTATGGCTACACCTTC

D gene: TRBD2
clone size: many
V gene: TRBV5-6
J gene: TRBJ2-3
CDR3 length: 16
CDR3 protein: CASSIGAGGTTDTQYF
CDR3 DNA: TGTGCCAGCAGCATCGGAGCGGGGGGCACCACAGATACGCAGTATTTT

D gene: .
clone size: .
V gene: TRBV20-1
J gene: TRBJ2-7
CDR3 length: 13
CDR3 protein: CSAPYREGYEQYF
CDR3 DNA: TGCAGTGCTCCCTACAGGGAGGGATACGAGCAGTACTTC

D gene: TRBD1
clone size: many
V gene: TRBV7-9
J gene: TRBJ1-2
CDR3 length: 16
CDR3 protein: CASSPGTDRGHGGYTF
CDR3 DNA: TGTGCCAGCAGCCCAGGAACTGACAGGGGGCACGGCGGCTACACCTTC

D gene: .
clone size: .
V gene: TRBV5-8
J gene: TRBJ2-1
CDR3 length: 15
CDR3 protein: CASGHRGISYNEQFF
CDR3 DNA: TGTGCCAGCGGCCACCGCGGGATCTCCTACAATGAGCAGTTCTTC

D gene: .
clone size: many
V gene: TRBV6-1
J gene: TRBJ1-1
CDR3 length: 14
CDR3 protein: CASSRRQPNTEAFF
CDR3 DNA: TGTGCCAGCTCAAGGAGGCAGCCGAACACTGAAGCTTTCTTT

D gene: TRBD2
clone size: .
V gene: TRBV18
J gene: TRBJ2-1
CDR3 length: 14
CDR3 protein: CASSRGGDYNEQFF
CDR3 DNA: TGTGCCAGCTCACGGGGGGGTGACTACAATGAGCAGTTCTTC

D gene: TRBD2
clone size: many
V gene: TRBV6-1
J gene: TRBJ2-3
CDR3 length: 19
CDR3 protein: CASSEGQSGRYSSTDTQYF
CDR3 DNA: TGTGCCAGCAGTGAAGGTCAGAGCGGGAGATACTCCAGCACAGATACGCAGTATTTT

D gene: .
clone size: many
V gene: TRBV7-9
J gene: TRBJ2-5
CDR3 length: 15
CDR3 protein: CASSLGRPGGETQYF
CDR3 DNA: TGTGCCAGCAGCTTAGGCCGACCCGGCGGGGAGACCCAGTACTTC

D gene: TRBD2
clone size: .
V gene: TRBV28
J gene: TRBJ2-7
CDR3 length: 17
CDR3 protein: CASSSPRTSGSNYEQYF
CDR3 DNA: TGTGCCAGCAGTTCTCCTCGGACTAGCGGGAGCAACTACGAGCAGTACTTC

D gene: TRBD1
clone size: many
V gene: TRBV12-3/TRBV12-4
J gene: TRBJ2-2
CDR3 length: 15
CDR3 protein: CASNPGQGLTGELFF
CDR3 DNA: TGTGCCAGCAACCCGGGACAGGGCCTCACCGGGGAGCTGTTTTTT

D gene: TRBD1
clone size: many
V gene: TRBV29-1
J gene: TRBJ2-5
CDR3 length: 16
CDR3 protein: CSVEGGDRGPLETQYF
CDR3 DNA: TGCAGCGTTGAAGGGGGAGACAGGGGGCCCTTAGAGACCCAGTACTTC

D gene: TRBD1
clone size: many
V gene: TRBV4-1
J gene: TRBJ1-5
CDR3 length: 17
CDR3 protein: CASSRDRATHPNQPQHF
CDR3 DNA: TGCGCCAGCAGCCGGGACAGGGCCACCCATCCGAATCAGCCCCAGCATTTT

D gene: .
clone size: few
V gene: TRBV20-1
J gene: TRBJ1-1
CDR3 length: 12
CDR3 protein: CSTNISPPEAFF
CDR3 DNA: TGCAGTACAAATATAAGCCCCCCTGAAGCTTTCTTT

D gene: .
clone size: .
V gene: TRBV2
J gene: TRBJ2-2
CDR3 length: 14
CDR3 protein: CASSVVDTGGELFF
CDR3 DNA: TGTGCCAGCAGTGTGGTAGACACTGGCGGGGAGCTGTTTTTT

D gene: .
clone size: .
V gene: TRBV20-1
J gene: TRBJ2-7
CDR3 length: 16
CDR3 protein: CSARVILGSEIYEQYF
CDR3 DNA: TGCAGTGCTAGAGTAATTCTGGGAAGCGAGATCTACGAGCAGTACTTC

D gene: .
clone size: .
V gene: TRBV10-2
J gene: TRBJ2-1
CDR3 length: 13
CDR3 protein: CASSERLNNEQFF
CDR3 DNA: TGCGCCAGCAGTGAGAGACTCAACAATGAGCAGTTCTTC

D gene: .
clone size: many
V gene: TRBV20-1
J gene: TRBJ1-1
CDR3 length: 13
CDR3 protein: CSARQILNTEAFF
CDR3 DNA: TGCAGTGCAAGACAGATTTTGAACACTGAAGCTTTCTTT

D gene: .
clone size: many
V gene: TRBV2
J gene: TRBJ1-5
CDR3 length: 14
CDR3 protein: CASSAGVGNQPQHF
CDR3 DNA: TGTGCCAGCAGTGCGGGGGTAGGCAATCAGCCCCAGCATTTT

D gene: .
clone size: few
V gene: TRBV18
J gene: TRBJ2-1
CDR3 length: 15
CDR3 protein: CASSPPLRLHDEQFF
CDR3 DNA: TGTGCCAGCTCACCACCGCTGAGACTCCACGATGAGCAGTTCTTC

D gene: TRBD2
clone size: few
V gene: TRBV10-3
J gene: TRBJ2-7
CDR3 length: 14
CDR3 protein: CAISGTSASYEQYF
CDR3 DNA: TGTGCCATCAGTGGGACTAGCGCGAGCTACGAGCAGTACTTC

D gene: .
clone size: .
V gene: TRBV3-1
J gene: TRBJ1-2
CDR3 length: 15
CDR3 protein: CAGSPGPAGGYGYTF
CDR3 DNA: TGTGCCGGCAGCCCGGGGCCCGCCGGTGGGTATGGCTACACCTTC

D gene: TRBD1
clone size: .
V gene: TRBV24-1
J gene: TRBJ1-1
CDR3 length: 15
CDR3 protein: CATSDSTGLNTEAFF
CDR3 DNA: TGTGCCACCAGTGATTCGACAGGGTTGAACACTGAAGCTTTCTTT

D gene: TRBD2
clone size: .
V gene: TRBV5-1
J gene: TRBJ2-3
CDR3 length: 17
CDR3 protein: CASRRRGLAASTDTQYF
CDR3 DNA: TGCGCCAGCAGAAGGAGGGGACTAGCGGCTAGCACAGATACGCAGTATTTT

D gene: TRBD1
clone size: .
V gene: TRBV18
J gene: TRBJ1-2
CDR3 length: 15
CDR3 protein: CASSPIRDRDYGYTF
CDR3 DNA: TGTGCCAGCTCTCCCATACGGGACAGGGACTATGGCTACACCTTC

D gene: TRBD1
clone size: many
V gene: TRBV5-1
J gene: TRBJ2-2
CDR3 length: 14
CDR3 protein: CASSWGTGTGELFF
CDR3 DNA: TGCGCCAGCAGCTGGGGGACAGGGACCGGGGAGCTGTTTTTT

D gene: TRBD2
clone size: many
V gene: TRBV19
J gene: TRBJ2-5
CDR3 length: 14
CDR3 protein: CASSGGAGQETQYF
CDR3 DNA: TGTGCCAGTAGTGGGGGAGCGGGACAAGAGACCCAGTACTTC

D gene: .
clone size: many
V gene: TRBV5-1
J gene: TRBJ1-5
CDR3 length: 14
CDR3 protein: CASSLDFSNQPQHF
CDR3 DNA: TGCGCCAGCAGCTTGGACTTCAGCAATCAGCCCCAGCATTTT

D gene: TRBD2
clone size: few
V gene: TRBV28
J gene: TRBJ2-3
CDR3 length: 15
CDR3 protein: CASRGLAASTDTQYF
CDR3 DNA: TGTGCCAGCAGGGGACTAGCGGCAAGCACAGATACGCAGTATTTT

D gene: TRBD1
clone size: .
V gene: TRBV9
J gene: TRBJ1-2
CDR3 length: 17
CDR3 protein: CASSEGLGGTANYGYTF
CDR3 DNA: TGTGCCAGCAGCGAGGGACTAGGGGGGACAGCTAACTATGGCTACACCTTC

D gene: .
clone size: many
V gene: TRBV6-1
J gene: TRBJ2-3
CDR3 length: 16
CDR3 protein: CASSDGGLIITDTQYF
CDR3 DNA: TGTGCCAGCAGTGATGGGGGACTCATAATCACAGATACGCAGTATTTT

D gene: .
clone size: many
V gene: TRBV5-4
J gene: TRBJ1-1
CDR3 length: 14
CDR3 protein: CASSTDSKNTEAFF
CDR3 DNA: TGTGCCAGCAGTACCGACTCGAAGAACACTGAAGCTTTCTTT

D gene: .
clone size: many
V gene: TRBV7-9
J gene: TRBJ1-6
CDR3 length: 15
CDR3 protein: CASSLGSGRSSPLHF
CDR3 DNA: TGTGCCAGCAGCTTAGGATCTGGACGGAGTTCACCCCTCCACTTT

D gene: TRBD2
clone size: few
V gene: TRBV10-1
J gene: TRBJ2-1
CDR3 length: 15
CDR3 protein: CASSEKREKGSEQFF
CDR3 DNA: TGCGCCAGCAGTGAGAAGCGGGAGAAGGGGAGTGAGCAGTTCTTC

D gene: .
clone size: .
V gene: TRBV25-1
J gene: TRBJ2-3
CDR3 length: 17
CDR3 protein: CASSDRGGGSLTDTQYF
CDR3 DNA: TGTGCCAGCAGTGACCGTGGGGGGGGCTCTCTCACAGATACGCAGTATTTT

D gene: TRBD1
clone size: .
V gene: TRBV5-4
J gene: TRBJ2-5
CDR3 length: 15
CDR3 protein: CASSLSQGGKETQYF
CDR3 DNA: TGTGCCAGCAGCTTGTCACAGGGGGGTAAAGAGACCCAGTACTTC

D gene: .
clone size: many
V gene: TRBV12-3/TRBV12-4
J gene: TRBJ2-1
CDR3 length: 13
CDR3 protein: CASRYQRGNEQFF
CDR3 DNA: TGTGCCAGCAGATACCAAAGGGGGAATGAGCAGTTCTTC

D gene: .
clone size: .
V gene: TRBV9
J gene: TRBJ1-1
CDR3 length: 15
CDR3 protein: CASSVQGDGNTEAFF
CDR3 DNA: TGTGCCAGCAGCGTTCAAGGGGACGGGAACACTGAAGCTTTCTTT

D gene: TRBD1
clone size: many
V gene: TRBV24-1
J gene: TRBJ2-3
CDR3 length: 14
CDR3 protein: CATSGDRVTDTQYF
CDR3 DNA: TGTGCCACCAGTGGGGACAGGGTCACAGATACGCAGTATTTT

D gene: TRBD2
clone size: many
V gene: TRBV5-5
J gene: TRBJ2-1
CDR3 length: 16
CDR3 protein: CASSLDFSGSWNEQFF
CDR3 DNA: TGTGCCAGCAGCTTGGATTTTAGCGGGAGCTGGAATGAGCAGTTCTTC

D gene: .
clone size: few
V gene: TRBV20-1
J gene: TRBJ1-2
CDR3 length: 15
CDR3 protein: CSARDIRGRDYGYTF
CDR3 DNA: TGCAGTGCTAGAGATATCAGGGGTCGGGATTATGGCTACACCTTC

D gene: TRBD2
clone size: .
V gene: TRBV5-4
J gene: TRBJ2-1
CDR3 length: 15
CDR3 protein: CASSLGSGSINEQFF
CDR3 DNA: TGTGCCAGCAGCTTGGGTAGCGGGAGCATAAATGAGCAGTTCTTC

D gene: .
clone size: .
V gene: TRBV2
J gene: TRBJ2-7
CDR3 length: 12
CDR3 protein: CASNEGNYGQYF
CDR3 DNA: TGTGCCAGCAATGAGGGGAACTACGGGCAGTACTTC

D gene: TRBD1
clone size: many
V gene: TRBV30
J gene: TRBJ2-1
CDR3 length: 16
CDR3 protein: CAWSVDVGQRNNEQFF
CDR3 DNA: TGTGCCTGGAGTGTTGATGTGGGACAGAGAAACAATGAGCAGTTCTTC

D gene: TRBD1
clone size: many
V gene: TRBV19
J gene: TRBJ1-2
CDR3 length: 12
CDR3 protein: CASLGQGGGYTF
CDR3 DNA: TGTGCCAGCCTGGGACAGGGAGGTGGCTACACCTTC

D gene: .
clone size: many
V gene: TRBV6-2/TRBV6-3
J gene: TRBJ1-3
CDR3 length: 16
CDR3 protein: CASSYSIGEAGNTIYF
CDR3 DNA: TGTGCCAGCAGTTACTCGATTGGGGAGGCTGGAAACACCATATATTTT

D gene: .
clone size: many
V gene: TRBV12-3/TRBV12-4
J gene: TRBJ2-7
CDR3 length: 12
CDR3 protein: CASGEVSYEQYF
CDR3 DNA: TGTGCCAGCGGTGAGGTCTCCTACGAGCAGTACTTC

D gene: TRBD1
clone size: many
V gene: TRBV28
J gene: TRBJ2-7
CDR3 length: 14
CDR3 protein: CASTSGQGSFEQYF
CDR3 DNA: TGTGCCAGCACCTCGGGACAGGGGTCCTTCGAGCAGTACTTC

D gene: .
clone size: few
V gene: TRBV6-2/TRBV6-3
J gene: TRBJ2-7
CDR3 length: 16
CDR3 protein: CASSYALPSISYEQYF
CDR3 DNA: TGTGCCAGCAGTTACGCACTTCCGTCAATCTCCTACGAGCAGTACTTC